The 14 T cell receptor beta chains below all came from one sample that was sequenced in a study of CD8+CD57+ T cells in acquired aplastic anemia. TCR beta VDJ and CDR3 were profiled, and genomic DNA was the template. TCRdb re-called the reads with MiXCR, one entry per CDR3 protein. Of about 110,000 distinct CDR3 sequences listed, approximately 48% are singletons. The sample comprised sorted CD4+, CD8+, or CD8+CD57+ T cells (not recorded which) from PBMCs. These receptors all stem from a human donor in good health, serving as a control.

The V and J genes are TRBV5-5 and TRBJ1-2; TRBD1 is a possible D gene (6 bases). Germline CDR1 and CDR2: SGHKS and YYEKEE (reference sequence). V was shortened by 2 bases and J by 6 bases, with 11 bases between the two germline ends. CDR3 length equals 13 residues. The CDR3 spells CASSFGGNNGYTF. In nucleotides, the CDR3 is TGTGCCAGCAGCTTTGGGGGCAATAATGGCTACACCTTC.

The rearrangement joins TRBV19 to TRBJ1-6; D ambiguous. V was pared by 4 bases and J by 8 bases, with 9 bases between. The CDR3 runs 13 residues. The germline gives CDR1 LNHDA, CDR2 SQIVND (reference sequence). As DNA, the CDR3 is TGTGCCAGTAGTAGGCAGGAGGATTCACCCCTCCACTTT. Translation: CASSRQEDSPLHF.

The table lists this clonotype with many counts. This chain joins TRBV6-1 and TRBJ1-1; D not certain. This CDR3 has 15 amino acids. Deletions cut 2 bases from V and 0 bases from J, with 10 bases between. The germline CDR1 and CDR2 sequences are MNHNS and SASEGT. CDR3 sequence (DNA): TGTGCCAGCAGTGAAATGGCCGAGTTGAACACTGAAGCTTTCTTT. This translates into CASSEMAELNTEAFF.

This rearrangement joins TRBV2 to TRBJ1-5; possible D gene TRBD1, 6 bases. The germline V gene has CDR1 SNHLY and CDR2 FYNNEI. This CDR3 region has 17 residues. The germline V and J ends were trimmed by 5 bases and 1 base, with 18 bases remaining between them. CDR3 DNA sequence: TGTGCCAGCAGTCACCCGACAGGAGAAACGAGCAATCAGCCCCAGCATTTT. As protein: CASSHPTGETSNQPQHF.

The chain links TRBV7-9 to TRBJ2-7; no clear D. V was clipped by 1 base and J by 2 bases, with 12 bases between them. The CDR3 has 15 amino acids. Per germline, CDR1 SEHNR and CDR2 FQNEAQ (reference sequence). CDR3 in amino acids: CASSLEEPSTYEQYF. CDR3 DNA sequence: TGTGCCAGCAGCTTAGAGGAGCCCTCAACCTACGAGCAGTACTTC.

The chain links TRBV10-3 to TRBJ1-2; TRBD1 matches 8 bases. The J segment lost 13 bases and the V segment lost 2 bases, leaving 3 bases of the junction unmatched. Germline values: CDR1 ENHRY, CDR2 SYGVKD. The CDR3 totals 11 residues. CDR3 amino acids: CAISEGQGITF. CDR3 bases: TGTGCCATCAGTGAGGGACAGGGTATCACCTTC.

This clonotype was detected only a few times. The V gene is TRBV25-1, the J gene TRBJ2-7; TRBD2 aligns across 14 bases. CDR1 is MGHDK, CDR2 SYGVNS, per germline. V dropped 4 bases and J dropped 2; count of bases not matched to a gene: 10. CDR3 size: 18 residues. The CDR3 sequence: CASSGHALTSGGAYEQYF. For the CDR3, the DNA is TGTGCCAGCAGTGGCCACGCCCTGACTAGCGGGGGGGCCTACGAGCAGTACTTC.

The chain joins TRBV25-1 to TRBJ1-2; D unclear. The germline V gene has CDR1 MGHDK and CDR2 SYGVNS. Deletions cut 3 bases from V and 1 base from J, with 9 bases between. The length of the CDR3 is 14 residues. The CDR3 reads CASSDSGFNYGYTF. The CDR3 DNA sequence: TGTGCCAGCAGTGATTCGGGGTTTAACTATGGCTACACCTTC.

The rearrangement links TRBV14 to TRBJ2-3; no firm D call. V was trimmed by 2 bases and J by 4 bases, leaving 4 bases between them. This CDR3 spans 12 amino acids. CDR1 is SGHDN, CDR2 FVKESK, per germline. CDR3: CASSQSADTQYF. The CDR3, as DNA: TGTGCCAGCAGCCAATCAGCAGATACGCAGTATTTT.

This clonotype was counted many times. V and J are TRBV4-1 and TRBJ1-2, with D possibly TRBD1 on 5 matching bases. The CDR3 runs 17 residues. Trimming took 4 bases from V and 1 from J, leaving 19 bases between them. Germline values: CDR1 MGHRA, CDR2 YSYEKL. Here the CDR3 reads CASSPPSQGLDNYGYTF. DNA for the CDR3: TGCGCCAGCAGCCCCCCTTCGCAGGGTCTAGATAACTATGGCTACACCTTC.

The V call is TRBV7-2, the J call TRBJ1-2; no clear D gene. CDR3 length equals 15 residues. Trimming took 2 bases from V and 1 from J, leaving 11 bases between them. Germline-derived CDR1 and CDR2 are SGHTA and FQGNSA. Here the CDR3 reads CASSLRADLNYGYTF. CDR3 nucleotide sequence: TGTGCCAGCAGCTTAAGGGCTGACCTTAACTATGGCTACACCTTC. The full variable domain, completed using reference TRBV7-2 and TRBJ1-2, is GAGVSQSPSNKVTEKGKDVELRCDPISGHTALYWYRQSLGQGLEFLIYFQGNSAPDKSGLPSDRFSAERTGGSVSTLTIQRTQQEDSAVYLCASSLRADLNYGYTFGSGTRLTVV.

This chain uses TRBV24-1 with TRBJ1-4, with 7 positions matching TRBD1. J lost 6 bases, V lost 4 bases, and 4 bases had no gene match. The CDR3 has 14 residues. Germline CDR1 and CDR2: KGHDR and SFDVKD. The CDR3 reads CATSDRQGDEKLFF. The CDR3, as DNA: TGTGCCACCAGTGACCGACAGGGCGATGAAAAACTGTTTTTT.

At least ten counts were recorded for this clonotype. The chain employs TRBV9 and TRBJ1-2; weak D call: TRBD1 (5 bases). V was shortened by 0 bases and J by 4 bases, with 10 bases between the two germline ends. The CDR3 has 14 residues. Per the germline V gene, CDR1 is SGDLS and CDR2 is YYNGEE. CDR3 sequence (DNA): TGTGCCAGCAGCGTAGGAGGGGAGGCCTATGGCTACACCTTC. It translates to CASSVGGEAYGYTF.

The chain uses TRBV5-1 and TRBJ2-7; D is possibly TRBD1 (5 bases). The CDR3 extends over 12 amino acids. Germline V gives CDR1 SGHRS, CDR2 YFSETQ. V was pared by 3 bases and J by 4 bases, with 8 bases between. Here the CDR3 reads CASSYDSYEQYF. In nucleotides, the CDR3 is TGCGCCAGCAGCTACGACAGTTACGAGCAGTACTTC.